This T cell receptor beta chain comes out of a study of cytomegalovirus exposure and HLA in healthy donors. Study at large: As an earlier analysis found, around 190 million T cells yielded about 120 million unique TCR beta sequences. Genotyping of some 390 donors showed that over 65% belonged to the Caucasian-associated ancestry cluster.

Germline V gene data show CDR1 as SEHNR and CDR2 as FQNEAQ (reference sequence). The V and J ends lost 1 base and 6 bases, in that order; junction bases with no gene match: 2. The CDR3 contains 14 residues. Study-wide points: In a later analysis, around 18,000 TCR beta sequences were associated with HLA alleles at 0.05 false discovery rate. A later analysis linked a missense variant in DCLRE1C to the trimming of TCR beta V and J genes.

This clone has only one observation. Its antigen is unidentified. Both 60 Vbeta primers and 13 Jbeta primers went into the PCR. Method: immunoSEQ multiplex PCR; TCRdb's copy keeps in-frame clones and lacks some. The sample carries some 100,000 clones, 79% recorded once. Sample: PBMCs. The chain is built from TRBV7-9 and TRBJ2-7, with 11 bases that match TRBD1. The sequence came from a female donor in good health and CMV-seropositive. The CDR3 is CASSLVGQGAEQYF. DNA of the CDR3: TGTGCCAGCAGCTTAGTCGGACAGGGGGCCGAGCAGTACTTC.